Each of the 23 T cell receptor beta chains below was sequenced from the same sample in a study of CD8 T cells in Susac syndrome. An input of about 0.5 to 1 ug of RNA was subjected to reverse transcription using random hexamers. TCRdb reanalysed the immunoSEQ multiplex PCR reads using MiXCR and keeps one entry per CDR3 protein. Among about 200,000 distinct CDR3 sequences listed, just under 95% were seen once. Sequenced material: CD4+ T cells from PBMCs. The receptors stem from a human donor with multiple sclerosis.

This rearrangement joins TRBV30 to TRBJ2-5; 7 bases are shared with TRBD2. The V gene end was trimmed by 0 bases and the J gene end by 1 base; junction bases not matched to a gene: 2. CDR1 is GTSNPN, CDR2 SVGIG, per germline (reference sequence). The CDR3 runs 14 residues. In DNA, the CDR3 is TGTGCCTGGAGTGTGGGAGGGTCCCAAGAGACCCAGTACTTC. Amino acids: CAWSVGGSQETQYF.

This rearrangement joins TRBV15 to TRBJ1-2; D is undetermined. Germline V gene lookup returns CDR1 LNHNV and CDR2 YYDKDF (reference sequence). CDR3 size: 13 residues. V was shortened by 1 base and J by 8 bases, with 11 bases between the two germline ends. The CDR3 is CATSRGGPLGYTF. The CDR3 coding sequence is TGTGCCACCAGCAGAGGAGGACCCTTAGGCTACACCTTC.

The chain is built from TRBV12-3 or TRBV12-4 and TRBJ1-6; 9 nucleotides agree with TRBD1. V shed 7 bases and J 11 bases; nucleotides not matched to a gene: 6. The CDR3 totals 13 residues. CDR3 DNA: TGTGCCAGCACAGACAGGGGGAACGCACCCCTCCACTTT. It encodes CASTDRGNAPLHF.

The chain links TRBV12-3 or TRBV12-4 to TRBJ2-1; 7 bases line up with TRBD1. This CDR3 region has 19 residues. The ends lost 6 bases at V and 0 bases at J; junction bases unmatched: 17. The DNA for the CDR3 is TGTGCCAGCAGACCCCTTATTCACTTGACAGGGAGCTCCTACAATGAGCAGTTCTTC. Translation gives CASRPLIHLTGSSYNEQFF.

This chain connects TRBV12-3 or TRBV12-4 to TRBJ2-1; D could derive from TRBD1 or TRBD2 (6 bases each). V lost 7 bases and J lost 4, with 17 bases in between. The CDR3 spans 15 residues. The CDR3, as DNA: TGTGCCAGCACCCCATGGGGGGCCGTATACAATGAGCAGTTCTTC. This codes for CASTPWGAVYNEQFF.

The V gene is TRBV7-9, the J gene TRBJ2-5; possible D gene TRBD1, 7 bases. Germline loops: CDR1 SEHNR, CDR2 FQNEAQ (reference sequence). Trimming removed 5 bases at V and 2 bases at J, with 24 bases between. The CDR3 is 18 amino acids. In nucleotides, the CDR3 is TGTGCCAGCAGCCCTAGGAGGGGGCCGGGGGCGATTCAAGAGACCCAGTACTTC. Its protein product is CASSPRRGPGAIQETQYF.

This sequence joins TRBV30 and TRBJ2-4; 8 bases are a match to TRBD1. The CDR3 length is 15 residues. CDR1 and CDR2 from the germline V gene are GTSNPN and SVGIG (reference sequence). V shed 4 bases and J 7 bases; nucleotides not matched to a gene: 12. CDR3 sequence (DNA): TGTGCCTGGAATTCCGGACAGGGCGGTCGGAACATTCAGTACTTC. Protein product: CAWNSGQGGRNIQYF.

This sequence joins TRBV30 and TRBJ2-3, with 13 positions matching TRBD2. Germline V gene lookup returns CDR1 GTSNPN and CDR2 SVGIG (reference sequence). The CDR3 sequence is 14 residues long. With 3 bases clipped from V and 3 bases from J, the junction kept 0 bases outside the gene matches. The CDR3 sequence is CAWRTSGGTDTQYF. The CDR3 DNA reads as TGTGCCTGGAGGACTAGCGGGGGGACAGATACGCAGTATTTT.

J is TRBJ1-6 and V is TRBV27; TRBD1 agrees at 11 bases. The ends lost 4 bases at V and 14 bases at J; junction bases unmatched: 7. Germline lookup yields CDR1 MNHEY and CDR2 SMNVEV (reference sequence). The CDR3 has 14 residues. This chain's CDR3 is CASSSRTGGGTLHF. The CDR3 coding sequence is TGTGCCAGCAGTTCCCGGACAGGGGGCGGCACCCTCCACTTT.

This chain joins TRBV21-1 and TRBJ2-4. TRBV21-1 is shown as a pseudogene. This CDR3 region has 16 residues. CDR3 loop: CASSKLTGVAKNIQYF. The CDR3 DNA sequence: TGTGCCAGCAGCAAGTTGACGGGGGTAGCCAAAAACATTCAGTACTTC.

Note on this clonotype: Relative to the germline gene, one junction end is altered; a read error may explain this. CDR3: CASSLERTDTQYF. The CDR3 DNA sequence: TGTGCTAGCAGCTTGGAGCGCACAGATACGCAGTATTTT. V gene TRBV7-7 combines with J gene TRBJ2-3, with D unclear. Germline CDR1 is SSHAT and CDR2 is FNYEAQ (reference sequence). The CDR3 has 13 amino acids.

The V and J genes are TRBV20-1 and TRBJ1-2; TRBD1 aligns across 9 bases. Trimming removed 7 bases from V and 5 bases from J; junction bases left unmatched: 5. The germline gives CDR1 DFQATT, CDR2 SNEGSKA (reference sequence). The CDR3 has 12 amino acids. CDR3 nucleotide sequence: TGCAGTGGGACAGGGGCTCATTATGGCTACACCTTC. Its protein product is CSGTGAHYGYTF.

The CDR3: CASSQGRLETQYF. As DNA, the CDR3 is TGTGCCAGCAGCCAAGGGAGGCTAGAGACCCAGTACTTC. The chain carries TRBV3-1 and TRBJ2-5, with a possible D match to TRBD2 (5 bases). The V gene's germline CDR1 is LGHDT and CDR2 YNNKEL (reference sequence). The CDR3 is 13 residues long. V shed 1 base and J shed 4 bases, with 7 bases lying between them.

This sequence joins TRBV7-6 and TRBJ1-4; D is possibly TRBD1 (5 bases). Trimming took 8 bases from V and 10 from J, leaving 20 bases between them. Germline CDR1 is SGHVS and CDR2 is FNYEAQ. The CDR3 is 14 residues long. The CDR3 here is CASGDNLRDGKLFF. DNA for the CDR3: TGTGCCAGCGGTGACAATCTCAGGGACGGAAAACTGTTTTTT.

This clonotype appeared a few times. This chain uses TRBV29-1 with TRBJ1-1; a weak D match, TRBD1 (6 bases). There are 13 residues in the CDR3. Germline V gene lookup returns CDR1 SQVTM and CDR2 ANQGSEA. Trimming left V 7 bases short and J 1 base short, with 13 bases between. CDR3 sequence: CSARGGGNTEAFF. In DNA form, the CDR3 reads TGCAGCGCCCGGGGAGGGGGGAACACTGAAGCTTTCTTT.

The rearrangement joins TRBV29-1 to TRBJ2-6; TRBD2 is a possible D gene (6 bases). The germline CDR1 and CDR2 sequences are SQVTM and ANQGSEA. V lost 4 bases, J lost 2 bases, and 12 bases lay in between. The CDR3 length is 15 residues. In DNA, the CDR3 is TGCAGCGTTGGGAGGAGGGGAGCTGGGGCCAACGTCCTGACTTTC. It specifies CSVGRRGAGANVLTF.

This clonotype was observed once. The chain carries TRBV29-1 and TRBJ2-5, with unresolved D. V dropped 7 bases and J dropped 1 base, with 13 bases sitting between them. CDR1 and CDR2 (germline): SQVTM, ANQGSEA. The CDR3 consists of 13 residues. CDR3 sequence: CSAVTGGQETQYF. The CDR3, as DNA: TGCAGCGCCGTGACGGGTGGCCAAGAGACCCAGTACTTC.

CDR3 region: CSVVGSSTDTQYF. Here the CDR3 DNA reads TGCAGCGTTGTCGGATCTAGCACAGATACGCAGTATTTT. The J gene is TRBJ2-3, the V gene TRBV29-1; unclear D gene. The CDR3 length is 13 residues. With 4 bases removed from V and 0 bases from J, the gap between germline ends came to 8 bases. Germline CDR1 is SQVTM and CDR2 is ANQGSEA.

This rearrangement joins TRBV6-5 to TRBJ1-1; 8 bases agree with TRBD1. CDR1 is MNHEY, CDR2 SVGAGI, per germline. V shed 1 base, J shed 7 bases, and the junction held 8 bases outside the gene matches. There are 15 residues in the CDR3. In DNA, the CDR3 is TGTGCCAGCAGTTACTGGCAGGGGGCGCGGAATGAAGCTTTCTTT. It is translated as CASSYWQGARNEAFF.

The J gene is TRBJ1-2, the V gene TRBV29-1, with 9 bases that match TRBD1. There are 11 residues in the CDR3. Germline-derived CDR1 and CDR2 are SQVTM and ANQGSEA. V shed 6 bases and J 8 bases; nucleotides not matched to a gene: 4. The CDR3 DNA reads TGCAGCGTGAGGACAGGGGTAGGCTACACCTTC. The encoded protein is CSVRTGVGYTF.

The V gene is TRBV6-1, the J gene TRBJ2-7; D tentatively reads TRBD1 or TRBD2 (5 bases each). Trimming cost V 7 bases and J 0 bases, with 13 bases left between them. Per germline, CDR1 MNHNS and CDR2 SASEGT. CDR3 size: 14 residues. The CDR3 DNA follows: TGTGCCAGCAAAGGACATAGCGACTCCTACGAGCAGTACTTC. Residues: CASKGHSDSYEQYF.

The table lists this clonotype with a few counts. The CDR3 DNA sequence: TGTGCCAGCAGCCAAGACTTGGGGAACCAGCCCCAGCATTTT. It translates to CASSQDLGNQPQHF. The genes are TRBV3-1 and TRBJ1-5; D not certain. CDR1 is LGHDT and CDR2 is YNNKEL in the germline V gene (reference sequence). The CDR3 totals 14 residues. Between the trimmed V and J ends, which lost 0 bases and 7 bases, there was a span of 10 bases.

The chain is built from TRBV30 and TRBJ1-5, with a tentative D call TRBD1 (6 bases). Germline CDR1 and CDR2: GTSNPN and SVGIG (reference sequence). Trimming took 2 bases from V and 3 from J, leaving 11 bases between them. This CDR3 spans 14 amino acids. CDR3 nucleotide sequence: TGTGCCTGGAGTTACAGGGTTTCCAATCAGCCCCAGCATTTT. As protein: CAWSYRVSNQPQHF.